A selection of T cell receptor beta chains follows, all from one sample in a study of identical twins. TCRdb re-analysed the 5' RACE reads in MiXCR, keeping a single row per CDR3 protein. The table lists fewer than 500,000 distinct CDR3 sequences, 20% to 30% of them singletons. The data also belong to a second study, concerning T cells expressing NK-cell markers.

The material sequenced was CD4+ T cells sorted from blood. All receptors come from a woman between 18 and 30 years old in good health. Each CDR3 is given with its conserved first and last residue. D genes are given only for firm matches. Size values are once, few and many counts, or a class for expanded clones, and some rows have none.

clone size	V gene	D gene	J gene	CDR3 protein	CDR3 DNA
NA	TRBV5-1	NA	TRBJ2-3	CASSLGSGGPDTQYF	TGCGCCAGCAGCTTGGGGTCCGGGGGACCAGATACGCAGTATTTT
NA	TRBV5-1	NA	TRBJ2-7	CASSSGSGYGNEQYF	TGCGCCAGCAGTTCAGGTTCCGGGTACGGGAACGAGCAGTACTTC
NA	TRBV20-1	TRBD2	TRBJ2-1	CSAAGTSWYNEQFF	TGCAGTGCTGCCGGGACTAGCTGGTACAATGAGCAGTTCTTC
NA	TRBV29-1	NA	TRBJ2-7	CSVWDGRSYEQYF	TGCAGCGTTTGGGATGGACGGTCCTACGAGCAGTACTTC
NA	TRBV5-1	NA	TRBJ1-2	CASSLARPGRNRYTF	TGCGCCAGCAGCTTGGCCCGTCCAGGGCGAAATCGCTACACCTTC
few	TRBV5-1	TRBD2	TRBJ2-1	CASGLGGASGTRYNEQFF	TGCGCCAGCGGCCTAGGGGGGGCTAGCGGGACCCGGTACAATGAGCAGTTCTTC
few	TRBV5-1	NA	TRBJ2-5	CASSVGDMGETQYF	TGCGCCAGCAGCGTCGGGGATATGGGAGAGACCCAGTACTTC
few	TRBV12-3/TRBV12-4	NA	TRBJ1-5	CASSLEVGFNQPQHF	TGTGCCAGCAGTTTAGAGGTGGGCTTCAATCAGCCCCAGCATTTT
NA	TRBV15	NA	TRBJ2-5	CATSRDYSPGETQYF	TGTGCCACCAGCAGAGATTACAGCCCTGGGGAGACCCAGTACTTC
NA	TRBV4-3	NA	TRBJ2-7	CASSQDAAAWGEQYF	TGCGCCAGCAGCCAAGATGCGGCGGCATGGGGCGAGCAGTACTTC
NA	TRBV29-1	NA	TRBJ2-3	CSVRLLIHADTQYF	TGCAGCGTTAGACTATTGATACACGCAGATACGCAGTATTTT
few	TRBV5-4	TRBD1	TRBJ2-7	CASSPGQGDSYEQYF	TGTGCCAGCAGCCCAGGACAGGGGGATTCCTACGAGCAGTACTTC
few	TRBV11-3	TRBD1	TRBJ1-2	CASSWDQGAYGYTF	TGTGCCAGCAGCTGGGACCAGGGGGCCTATGGCTACACCTTC
NA	TRBV7-2	TRBD1	TRBJ1-5	CASSPRTGAGNQPQHF	TGTGCCAGCAGCCCACGGACAGGGGCTGGCAATCAGCCCCAGCATTTT
NA	TRBV19	NA	TRBJ1-2	CASSLTVYYGYTF	TGTGCCAGTAGTTTGACGGTCTACTATGGCTACACCTTC
NA	TRBV27	NA	TRBJ2-1	CASSTGTTNEQFF	TGTGCCAGCAGTACCGGGACGACGAATGAGCAGTTCTTC
NA	TRBV5-6	NA	TRBJ2-1	CASSLISRLKYNEQFF	TGTGCCAGCAGCTTGATTTCTAGGCTAAAATACAATGAGCAGTTCTTC
NA	TRBV12-3/TRBV12-4	TRBD1	TRBJ1-1	CASSRRDSRNTEAFF	TGTGCCAGCAGCCGCCGGGACAGCCGGAACACTGAAGCTTTCTTT
few	TRBV18	NA	TRBJ2-7	CASSPGEEQYF	TGTGCCAGCTCCCCAGGGGAGGAGCAGTACTTC
few	TRBV6-1	TRBD2	TRBJ2-3	CAITSGVTDTQYF	TGTGCCATTACTAGCGGAGTTACAGATACGCAGTATTTT
few	TRBV7-8	TRBD1	TRBJ1-4	CASSPSGTGNEKLFF	TGTGCCAGCAGCCCCTCCGGGACAGGGAATGAAAAACTGTTTTTT
few	TRBV29-1	NA	TRBJ2-3	CSVELASTDTQYF	TGCAGCGTTGAGCTAGCTAGCACAGATACGCAGTATTTT
few	TRBV18	TRBD1	TRBJ2-7	CASSPRQGSYEQYF	TGTGCCAGCTCACCGAGACAGGGGTCCTACGAGCAGTACTTC
NA	TRBV25-1	TRBD1	TRBJ2-2	CASSESRGPTGELFF	TGTGCCAGCAGTGAATCCAGGGGGCCCACCGGGGAGCTGTTTTTT
few	TRBV12-3/TRBV12-4	TRBD2	TRBJ2-2	CASRLGGTTGELFF	TGTGCCAGCAGACTCGGGGGGACCACCGGGGAGCTGTTTTTT
NA	TRBV12-3/TRBV12-4	TRBD1	TRBJ1-2	CASSFETGGRTF	TGTGCCAGCAGTTTCGAGACAGGGGGCCGCACCTTC
few	TRBV29-1	NA	TRBJ2-7	CSVEGAGHHSYEQYF	TGCAGCGTTGAAGGCGCCGGACACCACTCCTACGAGCAGTACTTC
NA	TRBV7-9	NA	TRBJ2-7	CASSPGPLFYEQYF	TGTGCCAGCAGCCCCGGGCCTTTATTCTACGAGCAGTACTTC
NA	TRBV20-1	TRBD1	TRBJ2-5	CSARGQGQETQYF	TGCAGTGCTAGAGGACAGGGGCAAGAGACCCAGTACTTC
NA	TRBV12-3/TRBV12-4	TRBD2	TRBJ2-7	CASSRTSGGPYEQYF	TGTGCCAGCAGCAGGACTAGCGGAGGACCCTACGAGCAGTACTTC
many	TRBV12-3/TRBV12-4	NA	TRBJ1-1	CASSLFGGKYTEAFF	TGTGCCAGCAGTTTGTTTGGGGGCAAGTACACTGAAGCTTTCTTT
few	TRBV11-2	TRBD2	TRBJ2-5	CASSLDWVAGDQETQYF	TGTGCCAGCAGCTTAGATTGGGTAGCGGGGGACCAAGAGACCCAGTACTTC
few	TRBV12-3/TRBV12-4	NA	TRBJ2-7	CASRSRSEDEQYF	TGTGCCAGCAGGTCCCGCTCGGAGGACGAGCAGTACTTC
NA	TRBV15	NA	TRBJ1-1	CATSRPPPGGTEAFF	TGTGCCACCAGCAGACCCCCGCCGGGGGGCACTGAAGCTTTCTTT
few	TRBV6-1	TRBD1	TRBJ2-6	CASSGRTGQAYIGANVLTF	TGTGCCAGCAGTGGAAGAACCGGACAGGCCTACATCGGGGCCAACGTCCTGACTTTC
few	TRBV6-1	TRBD2	TRBJ2-1	CASRPAGGSAFEQFF	TGTGCCAGCAGACCCGCGGGCGGGAGTGCTTTTGAGCAGTTCTTC
few	TRBV20-1	TRBD1	TRBJ1-1	CSAEQGTTEAFF	TGCAGTGCCGAACAGGGGACCACTGAAGCTTTCTTT
many	TRBV2	NA	TRBJ1-1	CASSEGVWQGEAFF	TGTGCCAGCAGTGAGGGCGTTTGGCAGGGTGAAGCTTTCTTT
NA	TRBV5-1	NA	TRBJ2-5	CASSSGWTQYF	TGCGCCAGCAGTTCCGGGTGGACCCAGTACTTC
NA	TRBV20-1	TRBD2	TRBJ2-7	CSARGYSGRTYEQYF	TGCAGTGCTAGGGGGTATAGCGGGAGGACTTACGAGCAGTACTTC